The next 7 T cell receptor beta chains were all read from a single sample in a study of OX40 agonist ivuxolimab in advanced cancers. Sequencing was performed with immunoSEQ multiplex PCR; in TCRdb, only in-frame clones are kept and a portion is missing. The data contain about 42,000 clones, about four fifths of them singletons. This specimen consisted of CD4+ or CD8+ T cells sorted from blood, obtained in a trial of the OX40 agonist ivuxolimab. Source of these receptors: an adult with an advanced solid tumor such as melanoma, head and neck, liver or kidney cancer.

The chain carries TRBV10-3 and TRBJ2-3; TRBD2 agrees at 7 bases. The trim removed 0 bases at V and 6 bases at J, leaving 3 bases unmatched. The CDR3 sequence is 14 residues long. Germline loops: CDR1 ENHRY, CDR2 SYGVKD. Here the CDR3 DNA reads TGTGCCATCAGTGAGTCGGGGGGGGTGGATACGCAGTATTTT. Its translation: CAISESGGVDTQYF.

This chain joins TRBV6-1 and TRBJ2-7, with 7 bases identical to TRBD1. This CDR3 has 12 residues. V trimming: 11 bases; J trimming: 6 bases; junction bases outside the gene matches: 10. Looked up from germline, CDR1 is MNHNS and CDR2 is SASEGT. The CDR3 DNA follows: TGTGCCGTTCGGGACAGATTTCTCGAGCAGTACTTC. Its translation: CAVRDRFLEQYF.

This chain connects TRBV5-1 to TRBJ2-5; a weak D match, TRBD1 (6 bases). This CDR3 is built from 16 residues. Trimming took off 0 bases at V and 0 bases at J, with 12 bases between the two ends. CDR1 SGHRS and CDR2 YFSETQ come from the germline V gene. CDR3 in DNA: TGCGCCAGCAGCTTGGCCGTCGACAGGTACCAAGAGACCCAGTACTTC. It encodes CASSLAVDRYQETQYF.

The V gene is TRBV6-4, the J gene TRBJ2-1; no reliable D call. V was clipped by 0 bases and J by 5 bases, with 5 bases between them. Germline V gene sequence: CDR1 MRHNA, CDR2 SNTAGT. CDR3 size: 13 residues. This chain's CDR3 is CASSDSANNEQFF. DNA of the CDR3: TGTGCCAGCAGTGACTCCGCCAACAATGAGCAGTTCTTC.

The V call is TRBV5-4, the J call TRBJ2-7; D is uncertain. The length of the CDR3 is 11 residues. Deletions cut 9 bases from V and 4 bases from J, with 11 bases between. Germline values: CDR1 SGHNT, CDR2 YYREEE (reference sequence). The CDR3 sequence: CAIGDGYEQYF. DNA for the CDR3: TGTGCCATCGGAGACGGGTACGAGCAGTACTTC.

This clone was counted between two and nine times. The genes are TRBV10-3 and TRBJ2-5; tentatively, D is TRBD2 (5 bases). V was trimmed by 3 bases and J by 5 bases, leaving 13 bases between them. Germline V gives CDR1 ENHRY, CDR2 SYGVKD. The CDR3 has 14 residues. The CDR3 DNA follows: TGTGCCATCAGTGATGGGCTAGCTGGGGAGACCCAGTACTTC. It translates to CAISDGLAGETQYF.

This clone has only one observation. The gene calls are TRBV2 and TRBJ2-5; TRBD1 is a possible D gene (7 bases). Germline V lookup: CDR1 SNHLY, CDR2 FYNNEI. The CDR3 is 13 residues long. CDR3 nucleotides: TGTGCGAGGCAGGGGGGATTTTCCGAGACCCAGTACTTC. Translating gives CARQGGFSETQYF.